The 28 T cell receptor beta chains reported below all come from one sample, sequenced in a study of HIV-infected children after antiretroviral therapy interruption. RNA-based 3' RACE libraries used unique molecular identifiers. Via MiXCR, TCRdb re-called the 3' RACE reads, giving one row per CDR3 protein. The data contain 14,000 to 15,000 distinct CDR3 sequences, about 3.6% of them singletons. Treatment defined: PENTA 11 planned treatment interruption arm or continuous ART arm. The input for sequencing was CD45RO+ CD8+ T cells from PBMCs, pooled from several time points, taken from a donor given antiretroviral therapy, either interrupted or continuous. Documented subset: memory CD8+ CD45RO+ CD45RA- T cells. These receptors originate from a pool of human donors with HIV.

This clonotype was seen at least ten times. The chain uses TRBV7-9 and TRBJ2-3; D may correspond to TRBD1 or TRBD2 (6 bases each). Trimming took 5 bases from V and 1 from J, leaving 16 bases between them. Germline V gene lookup returns CDR1 SEHNR and CDR2 FQNEAQ (reference sequence). This CDR3 is 16 amino acids long. For the CDR3, the DNA is TGTGCCAGCAGCCACGTTCACCGGGGGCGCACAGATACGCAGTATTTT. Amino acids: CASSHVHRGRTDTQYF.

This clonotype has at least ten counts. This chain links TRBV4-1 with TRBJ1-3, with unresolved D. The CDR3 sequence is 15 residues long. Trimming stripped 4 bases from V and 0 bases from J, with 10 bases between. CDR1 is MGHRA, CDR2 YSYEKL, per germline. In nucleotides, the CDR3 is TGCGCCAGCAGCCTTCTGACGGGCTCTGGAAACACCATATATTTT. The encoded protein is CASSLLTGSGNTIYF.

This clonotype showed up many times. The chain combines TRBV10-2 with TRBJ2-7; D possibly corresponds to TRBD1 (6 bases). CDR3 length equals 15 residues. V was shortened by 6 bases and J by 5 bases, with 20 bases between the two germline ends. Germline CDR1 and CDR2: WSHSY and SAAADI. The CDR3 reads CASRKGTSDIDEQYF. Written as DNA, the CDR3 is TGCGCCAGCAGAAAAGGGACATCGGACATCGACGAGCAGTACTTC.

This clonotype came up many times. The chain recombines TRBV6-4 with TRBJ2-1; 9 nucleotides line up with TRBD1. This CDR3 has 16 residues. J gave up 8 bases and V 5 bases, and 13 bases lay outside the gene matches. In germline, CDR1 is MRHNA, CDR2 SNTAGT. The CDR3 nucleotides read TGTGCCAGCAGTCACACAGGGGGCGGTGATGTGGATGAGCAGTTCTTC. Protein product: CASSHTGGGDVDEQFF.

This clonotype was seen a few times. The rearrangement links TRBV12-3 or TRBV12-4 to TRBJ1-5; no reliable D call. V was shortened by 6 bases and J by 9 bases, with 12 bases between the two germline ends. The CDR3 spans 12 residues. Here the CDR3 DNA reads TGTGCCAGCAGCTCCCTATTCGCGCCCCAGCATTTT. Protein product: CASSSLFAPQHF.

This clonotype was counted many times. The chain has TRBV6-6 and TRBJ2-7, with D possibly being TRBD1 (6 bases). Germline values: CDR1 MNHNY, CDR2 SVGAGI (reference sequence). The CDR3 has 14 amino acids. Trimming shortened V by 7 bases and J by 4 bases, and 17 bases separated the two germline ends. CDR3 protein: CASTQEQGGYEQYF. CDR3 coding DNA: TGTGCCAGCACCCAAGAACAGGGTGGGTACGAGCAGTACTTC.

Ten or more counts support this clonotype. The J gene is TRBJ2-7, the V gene TRBV6-1; D is undetermined. Germline values: CDR1 MNHNS, CDR2 SASEGT. Trimming pared 7 bases from V and 4 bases from J, leaving 5 bases between. The CDR3 contains 10 residues. The CDR3 DNA reads as TGTGCCAGCATGGGTTACGAGCAGTACTTC. Protein sequence: CASMGYEQYF.

This clonotype occurred many times. V usage is TRBV27 and J usage is TRBJ2-7, with a possible D match to TRBD1 (5 bases). CDR1 is MNHEY and CDR2 is SMNVEV in the germline V gene (reference sequence). This CDR3 is 14 amino acids long. Trimming cost V 5 bases and J 4 bases, with 15 bases left between them. CDR3 sequence (DNA): TGTGCCAGCAGTAAGGGGTCCACCCAATACGAGCAGTACTTC. This gives the protein CASSKGSTQYEQYF.

This clonotype has ten or more counts. The gene calls are TRBV2 and TRBJ2-1, with 9 bases identical to TRBD2. V lost 10 bases to trimming and J lost 9 bases; unmatched junction nucleotides: 13. Per the germline V gene, CDR1 is SNHLY and CDR2 is FYNNEI. This CDR3 region has 14 residues. The CDR3 loop reads CATPSLRLAAEQFF. The DNA for the CDR3 is TGTGCCACCCCCTCCCTGCGACTAGCGGCTGAGCAGTTCTTC.

This clonotype was detected many times. The V call is TRBV6-1, the J call TRBJ2-1; a possible D gene is TRBD1 (6 bases). V dropped 7 bases and J dropped 4 bases, with 14 bases sitting between them. Germline V lookup: CDR1 MNHNS, CDR2 SASEGT. The CDR3 is 14 residues long. Here the CDR3 reads CASKDSRDYNEQFF. The CDR3 DNA reads as TGTGCCAGCAAGGACAGTAGAGATTACAATGAGCAGTTCTTC.

This clonotype has ten or more counts. V is TRBV28 and J is TRBJ2-1; D call uncertain. The CDR3 sequence is 15 residues long. Trimming removed 3 bases from V and 0 bases from J, with 9 bases in between. Per the germline V gene, CDR1 is MDHEN and CDR2 is SYDVKM. The CDR3 DNA reads TGTGCCAGCAGTTTCGGCGAGTCCTCCTACAATGAGCAGTTCTTC. Translating gives CASSFGESSYNEQFF.

This clonotype showed up many times. The chain combines TRBV27 with TRBJ1-5, with D possibly TRBD1 on 5 matching bases. The V end lost 4 bases, the J end lost 3 bases, and 10 bases lay between the germline ends. Germline CDR1 MNHEY, CDR2 SMNVEV (reference sequence). The CDR3 has 14 amino acids. In nucleotides, the CDR3 is TGTGCCAGCAGTTCCAGGGCCCTCAATCAGCCCCAGCATTTT. Its translation is CASSSRALNQPQHF.

This clonotype was recorded at least ten times. The V gene is TRBV19, the J gene TRBJ1-5; D might be TRBD1 (5 bases). The germline V gene has CDR1 LNHDA and CDR2 SQIVND (reference sequence). The V and J ends lost 7 bases and 2 bases respectively, with 15 bases between them. The CDR3 has 15 residues. CDR3 region: CASTMMGGGNQPQHF. CDR3 nucleotide sequence: TGTGCCAGTACTATGATGGGGGGTGGCAATCAGCCCCAGCATTTT.

This clonotype was counted at least ten times. The rearrangement joins TRBV9 to TRBJ1-2; D might be TRBD1 (5 bases). Germline CDR1 is SGDLS and CDR2 is YYNGEE. The CDR3 is made up of 17 amino acids. V lost 10 bases, J lost 3 bases, and 28 bases lay in between. The CDR3 region has the DNA TGTGCCTCCACGAAGTCCGACACAGGATCCCCCTACTATGGCTACACCTTC. It yields the protein CASTKSDTGSPYYGYTF.

This clonotype was recorded at least ten times. The rearrangement joins TRBV5-1 to TRBJ2-7, with TRBD2 matching over 9 bases. From germline, CDR1 is SGHRS and CDR2 YFSETQ. The ends lost 4 bases at V and 5 bases at J; junction bases unmatched: 7. The CDR3 extends over 14 amino acids. In nucleotides, the CDR3 is TGCGCCAGCAGCCCGCCAGCGGGGGGAAACGAGCAGTACTTC. Its translation: CASSPPAGGNEQYF.

This clonotype was detected many times. V is TRBV7-9 and J is TRBJ2-5, with a weak D call TRBD1 (5 bases). Germline assignment: CDR1 SEHNR and CDR2 FQNEAQ (reference sequence). The CDR3 runs 15 residues. V gave up 5 bases and J gave up 5 bases, with 18 bases separating them. The CDR3 DNA reads as TGTGCCAGCAGCGGAATCCGGTGGGGCATTGAGACCCAGTACTTC. Its translation is CASSGIRWGIETQYF.

This clonotype appeared many times. The genes are TRBV12-3 or TRBV12-4 and TRBJ2-7; no reliable D call. V shed 6 bases and J shed 3 bases, with 9 bases lying between them. The CDR3 is made up of 12 amino acids. The CDR3 region is CASSQNYYEQYF. CDR3 sequence (DNA): TGTGCCAGCAGCCAAAATTACTACGAGCAGTACTTC.

In this sample, this clonotype turned up many times. The rearrangement links TRBV6-1 to TRBJ2-1; 11 nucleotides agree with TRBD2. Germline V gene data show CDR1 as MNHNS and CDR2 as SASEGT. J was trimmed by 5 bases and V by 4 bases; bases with no gene match: 4. The CDR3 is 15 residues long. CDR3 region: CASSVGTSGHNEQFF. CDR3 DNA sequence: TGTGCCAGCAGTGTAGGGACTAGCGGACACAATGAGCAGTTCTTC.

This clonotype was found many times. In nucleotides, the CDR3 is TGTGCCAGCAGTCCAGCGGGGGGGCCGGGGAATGAGCAGTTCTTC. Its translation is CASSPAGGPGNEQFF. V gene TRBV27 combines with J gene TRBJ2-1; 10 bases are shared with TRBD2. Germline values: CDR1 MNHEY, CDR2 SMNVEV (reference sequence). J lost 7 bases, V lost 5 bases, and 8 bases had no gene match. The CDR3 covers 15 residues.

For this clonotype: This may arise from a read error, as a much more abundant clone is one base away. The chain is built from TRBV19 and TRBJ2-1; no definite D call. The CDR3 covers 12 residues. V dropped 3 bases and J dropped 7 bases, with 7 bases sitting between them. CDR1 and CDR2 from the germline V gene are LNHDA and SQIVND (reference sequence). This chain's CDR3 is CASSIGHNEQFF. CDR3 DNA: TGTGCCAGTAGTATTGGCCATAATGAGCAGTTCTTC.

Sample share makes this clonotype medium-sized. V gene TRBV28 combines with J gene TRBJ1-2, with 9 bases that match TRBD1. Per germline, CDR1 MDHEN and CDR2 SYDVKM. V lost 5 bases, J lost 6 bases, and 7 bases stayed unmatched. The CDR3 totals 14 residues. The CDR3 DNA reads as TGTGCCAGCAGTCCTACAGGGGGCTGGGATGGCTACACCTTC. This translates into CASSPTGGWDGYTF.

This clonotype was detected many times. The J gene is TRBJ1-1, the V gene TRBV20-1; no reliable D call. Germline loops: CDR1 DFQATT, CDR2 SNEGSKA (reference sequence). There are 12 residues in the CDR3. V dropped 3 bases and J dropped 3 bases, with 8 bases sitting between them. The CDR3 region is CSASRGDTEAFF. The CDR3 DNA sequence: TGCAGTGCTAGCCGAGGAGACACTGAAGCTTTCTTT.

This clonotype has a count of ten or more. The chain combines TRBV6-2 or TRBV6-3 with TRBJ1-1, with 11 bases lining up with TRBD1. Trimming took 3 bases from V and 5 from J; bases not matched to a gene: 8. The V gene's germline CDR1 is MNHEY and CDR2 SVGEGT. This CDR3 has 16 amino acids. CDR3 in amino acids: CASSYGTGGWDTEAFF. The CDR3 DNA sequence: TGTGCCAGCAGTTATGGGACAGGGGGTTGGGATACTGAAGCTTTCTTT.

In this sample, this clonotype turned up many times. The chain combines TRBV7-6 with TRBJ2-7, with D unresolved. Trimming shortened V by 5 bases and J by 3 bases, and 8 bases separated the two germline ends. The germline V gene encodes CDR1 SGHVS and CDR2 FNYEAQ. CDR3 size: 12 residues. The CDR3: CASSNVDYEQYF. The DNA of the CDR3 is TGTGCCAGCAGCAACGTCGACTACGAGCAGTACTTC.

There are many counts of this clonotype. As DNA, the CDR3 is TGTGCCAGTAGGATGAAAGTGAACACTGAAGCTTTCTTT. Protein product: CASRMKVNTEAFF. The chain uses TRBV19 and TRBJ1-1; D gene uncertain. Germline CDR1 LNHDA, CDR2 SQIVND (reference sequence). The CDR3 runs 13 residues. Trimming shortened V by 6 bases and J by 0 bases, and 8 bases separated the two germline ends.

Ten or more counts support this clonotype. The V call is TRBV2, the J call TRBJ2-3, with 7 bases that match TRBD1. Per the germline V gene, CDR1 is SNHLY and CDR2 is FYNNEI. The CDR3 is 17 amino acids. V was pared by 3 bases and J by 2 bases, with 11 bases of the junction left unmatched. CDR3 in amino acids: CASSEGQQNFITDTQYF. The CDR3 coding sequence is TGTGCCAGCAGTGAGGGACAGCAAAACTTTATCACAGATACGCAGTATTTT.

This clonotype was recorded at least ten times. J is TRBJ1-5 and V is TRBV19; no clear D gene. Germline V gene lookup returns CDR1 LNHDA and CDR2 SQIVND (reference sequence). The CDR3 consists of 15 residues. Trimming took 10 bases from V and 11 from J, leaving 27 bases between them. The CDR3 coding sequence is TGTGCCAATTTAACGGGCCCTTCTGTTTGTGGGTCCCAGCATTTT. Translation: CANLTGPSVCGSQHF. Full variable domain (remainder filled in from reference TRBV19 and TRBJ1-5): DGGITQSPKYLFRKEGQNVTLSCEQNLNHDAMYWYRQDPGQGLRLIYYSQIVNDFQKGDIAEGYSVSREKKESFPLTVTSAQKNPTAFYLCANLTGPSVCGSQHFGDGTRLSIL.

This clonotype was counted between two and nine times. The chain is built from TRBV6-6 and TRBJ2-2, with D perhaps matching TRBD2 (6 bases). V shed 4 bases and J shed 6 bases, with 9 bases lying between them. CDR1 MNHNY and CDR2 SVGAGI come from the germline V gene (reference sequence). The CDR3 covers 13 residues. CDR3 sequence (DNA): TGTGCCAGCAGTTCGGGGGAAGCCGGGGAGCTGTTTTTT. The encoded protein is CASSSGEAGELFF.